The 14 T cell receptor beta chains below come from one sample, sequenced in a study of cytomegalovirus exposure and HLA in healthy donors. The PCR had 60 Vbeta and 13 Jbeta primers. TCRdb's table, derived via immunoSEQ multiplex PCR, lists solely in-frame clones and lacks some. This table has under 200,000 clones, roughly 13% appearing once. What was sequenced was PBMCs. The receptors were gathered from a man aged 50 or older in good health and CMV-seropositive.

As concerns this clone: Other DNA variants within this sample encode the same CDR3. The gene calls are TRBV2 and TRBJ1-6; TRBD1 matches at 7 bases. Germline V gene data show CDR1 as SNHLY and CDR2 as FYNNEI. V was clipped by 7 bases and J by 7 bases; unmatched bases: 4. The CDR3 is 13 residues long. The CDR3 DNA follows: TGTGCCAGCACTGACAGGGAAAATTCACCCCTCCACTTT. This translates into CASTDRENSPLHF.

Note on this clone: The same CDR3 is also encoded by other DNA sequences in this sample. V is TRBV7-2 and J is TRBJ2-3; tentatively, D is TRBD2 (6 bases). Per the germline V gene, CDR1 is SGHTA and CDR2 is FQGNSA. The V gene lost 5 bases and the J gene lost 3 bases, with 6 bases spanning the gap. CDR3 size: 12 residues. CDR3 sequence reads: CASSAGTDTQYF. Here the CDR3 DNA reads TGTGCCAGCAGCGCGGGGACAGATACGCAGTATTTT. Full variable domain (rest looked up from reference TRBV7-2 and TRBJ2-3): GAGVSQSPSNKVTEKGKDVELRCDPISGHTALYWYRQSLGQGLEFLIYFQGNSAPDKSGLPSDRFSAERTGGSVSTLTIQRTQQEDSAVYLCASSAGTDTQYFGPGTRLTVL.

This clone occurred a few times. The V gene is TRBV5-5, the J gene TRBJ2-5; D is unresolved. The CDR3 is made up of 14 amino acids. V lost 1 base and J lost 3, with 10 bases in between. CDR1 is SGHKS and CDR2 is YYEKEE in the germline V gene (reference sequence). CDR3 region: CASSLTLQEETQYF. The CDR3 nucleotides read TGTGCCAGCAGCTTGACTCTGCAGGAAGAGACCCAGTACTTC. Full variable domain (missing parts from reference TRBV5-5 and TRBJ2-5): DAGVTQSPTHLIKTRGQQVTLRCSPISGHKSVSWYQQVLGQGPQFIFQYYEKEERGRGNFPDRFSARQFPNYSSELNVNALLLGDSALYLCASSLTLQEETQYFGPGTRLLVL.

This clone occurred a few times. The rearrangement joins TRBV18 to TRBJ1-1, with D perhaps matching TRBD1 (5 bases). The CDR3 covers 14 residues. Germline CDR1 reads KGHSH; CDR2 reads LQKENI. V lost 3 bases, J lost 6 bases, and 14 bases lay in between. CDR3 sequence: CASSPKAQGAEAFF. The CDR3 DNA follows: TGTGCCAGCTCACCTAAGGCGCAGGGTGCTGAAGCTTTCTTT.

The CDR3 sequence: CASSPGGATQYF. CDR3 bases: TGCGCCAGCAGCCCCGGGGGGGCAACCCAGTACTTC. The V gene is TRBV4-3, the J gene TRBJ2-5, with TRBD2 identical over 8 bases. Germline V gives CDR1 LGHNA, CDR2 YSLEER. The trim removed 4 bases at V and 8 bases at J, leaving 3 bases unmatched. The CDR3 loop spans 12 amino acids.

The CDR3 sequence is CASSTSGGYNEQFF. In DNA form, the CDR3 reads TGTGCCAGCAGTACTAGCGGGGGATACAATGAGCAGTTCTTC. This sequence joins TRBV28 and TRBJ2-1, with 11 positions matching TRBD2. This CDR3 comprises 14 residues. V trimming: 5 bases; J trimming: 4 bases; junction bases outside the gene matches: 1. Germline V gene lookup returns CDR1 MDHEN and CDR2 SYDVKM.

This clone was seen a few times. The chain employs TRBV9 and TRBJ2-5, with D unresolved. The CDR3 is 13 amino acids. Per the germline V gene, CDR1 is SGDLS and CDR2 is YYNGEE. Trimming stripped 4 bases from V and 7 bases from J, with 14 bases between. The CDR3 DNA follows: TGTGCCAGCAGCCCCGCGGAACTCCGGACCCAGTACTTC. Amino acids: CASSPAELRTQYF.

V usage is TRBV4-3 and J usage is TRBJ2-7; D call uncertain. The germline gives CDR1 LGHNA, CDR2 YSLEER. This CDR3 is 16 amino acids long. V was pared by 2 bases and J by 1 base, with 15 bases between. The CDR3 is CASSQNSIRGSYEQYV. The CDR3 DNA follows: TGCGCCAGCAGCCAAAATTCGATCAGAGGATCCTACGAGCAGTACGTC.

V usage is TRBV11-3 and J usage is TRBJ1-2; D is possibly TRBD1 (6 bases). CDR3 length: 17 amino acids. Trimming pared 1 base from V and 4 bases from J, leaving 19 bases between. Germline-derived CDR1 and CDR2 are SGHNT and YENEEA. DNA for the CDR3: TGTGCCAGCAGCTTAGTTTTGAGGAACAGGGCCCTCTATGGCTACACCTTC. Translated, it gives CASSLVLRNRALYGYTF.

The V gene is TRBV9, the J gene TRBJ2-2; 8 nucleotides match TRBD1. CDR1 and CDR2 from the germline V gene are SGDLS and YYNGEE. The trim removed 1 base at V and 7 bases at J, leaving 6 bases unmatched. The CDR3 length is 15 residues. This chain's CDR3 is CASSVNTGGNGELFF. CDR3 sequence (DNA): TGTGCCAGCAGCGTAAATACAGGGGGGAACGGGGAGCTGTTTTTT.

A few counts support this clone. The rearrangement joins TRBV6-5 to TRBJ1-2; D is perhaps TRBD1 (5 bases). The CDR3 runs 12 residues. CDR1 and CDR2 (germline): MNHEY, SVGAGI. V was trimmed by 5 bases and J by 5 bases, leaving 9 bases between them. CDR3 in amino acids: CASSERGYGYTF. DNA for the CDR3: TGTGCCAGCAGTGAACGGGGGTATGGCTACACCTTC.

Only a few counts were recorded for this clone. The chain combines TRBV7-2 with TRBJ1-1; the D gene is possibly TRBD1 (6 bases). This CDR3 region has 14 residues. Trimming cost V 4 bases and J 0 bases, with 9 bases left between them. The germline gives CDR1 SGHTA, CDR2 FQGNSA. The CDR3 loop is CASSSHRVNTEAFF. The CDR3 region has the DNA TGTGCCAGCAGCTCTCACAGGGTGAACACTGAAGCTTTCTTT. Variable domain in full (rest from reference TRBV7-2 and TRBJ1-1): GAGVSQSPSNKVTEKGKDVELRCDPISGHTALYWYRQSLGQGLEFLIYFQGNSAPDKSGLPSDRFSAERTGGSVSTLTIQRTQQEDSAVYLCASSSHRVNTEAFFGQGTRLTVV.

This clone was found a few times. The genes are TRBV19 and TRBJ1-4, with unresolved D. Trimming shortened V by 3 bases and J by 3 bases, and 14 bases separated the two germline ends. Per germline, CDR1 LNHDA and CDR2 SQIVND (reference sequence). This CDR3 region has 16 residues. The CDR3 sequence: CASSMSGKVANEKLFF. CDR3 sequence (DNA): TGTGCCAGTAGTATGAGCGGGAAGGTGGCTAATGAAAAACTGTTTTTT. Full variable domain (outside the CDR3, taken from reference TRBV19 and TRBJ1-4): DGGITQSPKYLFRKEGQNVTLSCEQNLNHDAMYWYRQDPGQGLRLIYYSQIVNDFQKGDIAEGYSVSREKKESFPLTVTSAQKNPTAFYLCASSMSGKVANEKLFFGSGTQLSVL.

This clone appeared many times. The chain carries TRBV4-3 and TRBJ1-1; D unclear. V was shortened by 0 bases and J by 1 base, with 6 bases between the two germline ends. There are 14 residues in the CDR3. Germline V gives CDR1 LGHNA, CDR2 YSLEER. CDR3 amino acids: CASSQDLRNTEAFF. Written as DNA, the CDR3 is TGCGCCAGCAGCCAAGATCTACGGAACACTGAAGCTTTCTTT.